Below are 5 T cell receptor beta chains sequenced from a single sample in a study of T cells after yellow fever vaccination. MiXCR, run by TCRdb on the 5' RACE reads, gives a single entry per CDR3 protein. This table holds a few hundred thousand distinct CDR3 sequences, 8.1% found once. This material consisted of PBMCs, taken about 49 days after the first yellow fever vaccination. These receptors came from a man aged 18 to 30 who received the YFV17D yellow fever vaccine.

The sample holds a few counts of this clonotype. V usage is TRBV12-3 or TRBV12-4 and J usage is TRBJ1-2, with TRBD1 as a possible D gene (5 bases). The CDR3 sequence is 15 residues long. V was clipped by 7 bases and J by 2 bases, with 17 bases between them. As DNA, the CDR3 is TGTGCCAGCATCGCGGGGGGACGGACCAACTATGGCTACACCTTC. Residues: CASIAGGRTNYGYTF.

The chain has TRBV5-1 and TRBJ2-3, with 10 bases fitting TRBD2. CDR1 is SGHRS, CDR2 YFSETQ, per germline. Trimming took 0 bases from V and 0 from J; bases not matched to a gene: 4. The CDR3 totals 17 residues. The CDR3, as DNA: TGCGCCAGCAGCTTGGGGACTAGCGGTAAGAGCACAGATACGCAGTATTTT. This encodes CASSLGTSGKSTDTQYF.

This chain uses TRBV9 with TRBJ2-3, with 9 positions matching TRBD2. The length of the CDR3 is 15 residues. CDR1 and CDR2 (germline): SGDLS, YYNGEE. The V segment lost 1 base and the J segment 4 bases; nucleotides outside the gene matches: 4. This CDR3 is CASSVRGGDADTQYF. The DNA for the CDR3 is TGTGCCAGCAGCGTACGCGGGGGGGACGCAGATACGCAGTATTTT.

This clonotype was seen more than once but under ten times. CDR3 sequence reads: CASSQEPLGRDYNEQFF. CDR3 nucleotides: TGCGCCAGCAGCCAAGAACCATTGGGGCGGGACTACAATGAGCAGTTCTTC. The chain couples TRBV4-3 to TRBJ2-1; possible D gene TRBD2, 6 bases. The CDR3 consists of 17 residues. The V gene's germline CDR1 is LGHNA and CDR2 YSLEER. The ends were cut back, 0 bases at V and 3 bases at J, with 15 bases in the middle.

The CDR3 here is CASSIREANVLTF. The DNA for the CDR3 is TGTGCCAGTAGTATCCGAGAGGCCAACGTCCTGACTTTC. The chain has TRBV19 and TRBJ2-6, with D uncertain. The CDR3 extends over 13 amino acids. Trimming pared 3 bases from V and 6 bases from J, leaving 6 bases between. In germline, CDR1 is LNHDA, CDR2 SQIVND (reference sequence).